This T cell receptor (beta chain) derives from a study of cytomegalovirus exposure and HLA in healthy donors. The PCR made use of 60 Vbeta and 13 Jbeta primers. Repertoires were generated with immunoSEQ multiplex PCR, while TCRdb's copy carries only in-frame clones and drops some. The sample records roughly 120,000 clones, around 70% being singletons. J was trimmed by 4 bases and V by 4 bases; bases with no gene match: 6. The germline CDR1 and CDR2 sequences are GTSNPN and SVGIG (reference sequence). The CDR3 contains 13 residues. Material for sequencing was PBMCs. This receptor was taken from a man younger than 45 in good health and CMV-seropositive. The rearrangement links TRBV30 to TRBJ2-5; 7 nucleotides agree with TRBD2. Written as DNA, the CDR3 is TGTGCCTGGACCAGACTAGCAGGAGAGACCCAGTACTTC. The encoded protein is CAWTRLAGETQYF.